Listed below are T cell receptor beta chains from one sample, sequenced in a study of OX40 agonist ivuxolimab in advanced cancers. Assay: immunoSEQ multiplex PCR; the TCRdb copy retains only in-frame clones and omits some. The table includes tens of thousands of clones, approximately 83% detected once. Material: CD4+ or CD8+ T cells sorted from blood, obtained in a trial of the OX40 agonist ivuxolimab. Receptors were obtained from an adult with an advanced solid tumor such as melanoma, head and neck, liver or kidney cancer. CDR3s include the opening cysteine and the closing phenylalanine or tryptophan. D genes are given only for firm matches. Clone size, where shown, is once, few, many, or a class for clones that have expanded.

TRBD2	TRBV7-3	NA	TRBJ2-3	TGTGCCAGCAGCTTAGCGGGGGGGAGCCCAGATACGCAGTATTTT	CASSLAGGSPDTQYF
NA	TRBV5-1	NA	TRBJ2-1	TGCGCCAGCAGATGGACTTCGAGCTCCTACAATGAGCAGTTCTTC	CASRWTSSSYNEQFF
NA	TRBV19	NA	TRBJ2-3	TGTGCCAGTAGTAATTGGCTTTTCACGACTAGCACAGATACGCAGTATTTT	CASSNWLFTTSTDTQYF
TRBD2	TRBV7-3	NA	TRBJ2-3	TGTGCCAGCAGCTATAGCGGGGGGGCGACAGATACGCAGTATTTT	CASSYSGGATDTQYF
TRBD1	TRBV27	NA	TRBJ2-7	TGTGCCAGCAGCACAGGGGGTCTCGAGCAGTACTTC	CASSTGGLEQYF
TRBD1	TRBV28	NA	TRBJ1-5	TGTGCCAGCAGTCAAACCGGGACAGGGTTCGTTGGCAATCAGCCCCAGCATTTT	CASSQTGTGFVGNQPQHF
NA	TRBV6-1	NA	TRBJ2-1	TGTGCCAGCAGCCGACTAGAAGGCAATGAGCAGTTCTTC	CASSRLEGNEQFF
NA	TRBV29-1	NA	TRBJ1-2	TGCAGCGTTGAAGGGGGTCTAACAGATATAAATGGCTACACCTTC	CSVEGGLTDINGYTF
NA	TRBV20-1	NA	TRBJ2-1	TGCAGTGGAGCGGAAGGGGATGAGCAGTTCTTC	CSGAEGDEQFF
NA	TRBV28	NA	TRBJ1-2	TGTGCCAGCAGTTTACTGGACACAGGCTATGGCTACACCTTC	CASSLLDTGYGYTF
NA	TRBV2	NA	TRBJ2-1	TGTGCCAGCAGCCGCGATGTGGGCAGGGGATACAATGAGCAGTTCTTC	CASSRDVGRGYNEQFF
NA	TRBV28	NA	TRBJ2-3	TGTGCCACCCATTTTGTCCGGGACACTAGCACAGATACGCAGTATTTT	CATHFVRDTSTDTQYF
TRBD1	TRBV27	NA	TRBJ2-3	TGTGCCAGCAGTTTGGGGACAGGGGGCCAGTATTTT	CASSLGTGGQYF
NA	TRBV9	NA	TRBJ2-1	TGTGCCAGCAGCGTAGGGGGCCAGGGGAATGAGCAGTTCTTC	CASSVGGQGNEQFF
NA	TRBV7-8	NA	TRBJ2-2	TGTGCCAGCAGCTTAGTATGGCCTGGGGAGCTGTTTTTT	CASSLVWPGELFF
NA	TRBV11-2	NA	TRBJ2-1	TGTGCCAGCAGCTCATACAGGGTGGCATCCCACAATGAGCAGTTCTTC	CASSSYRVASHNEQFF
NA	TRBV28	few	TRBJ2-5	TGTGCCAGCAGTTTGGGGCGTCTGACCCAGTACTTC	CASSLGRLTQYF
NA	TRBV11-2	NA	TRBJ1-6	TGTGCCAGCAGTGGCCGGAGCTCCTATAATTCACCCCTCCACTTT	CASSGRSSYNSPLHF
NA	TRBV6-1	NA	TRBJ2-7	TGTGCCAGCCTCGAAGGTATGGGCGAGCAGTACTTC	CASLEGMGEQYF
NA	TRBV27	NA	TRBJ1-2	TGTGCCAGCAGTCCTACCGTCGGGCAGCGAGCAAACTATGGCTACACCTTC	CASSPTVGQRANYGYTF
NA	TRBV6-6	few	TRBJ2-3	TGTGCCAGCAGTTCATACACAGATACGCAGTATTTT	CASSSYTDTQYF
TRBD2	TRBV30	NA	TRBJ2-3	TGTGCCTGGGCCCTAGCGGGGGGGCACACAGATACGCAGTATTTT	CAWALAGGHTDTQYF
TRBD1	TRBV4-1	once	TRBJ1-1	TGCGCCAGCAGCCAAGTTTCCTTACAGGGGGGAGCTTTCTTT	CASSQVSLQGGAFF
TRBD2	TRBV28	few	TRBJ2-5	TGTGCCAGCAGTCCCCTTAGCGGGGAAGAGACCCAGTACTTC	CASSPLSGEETQYF